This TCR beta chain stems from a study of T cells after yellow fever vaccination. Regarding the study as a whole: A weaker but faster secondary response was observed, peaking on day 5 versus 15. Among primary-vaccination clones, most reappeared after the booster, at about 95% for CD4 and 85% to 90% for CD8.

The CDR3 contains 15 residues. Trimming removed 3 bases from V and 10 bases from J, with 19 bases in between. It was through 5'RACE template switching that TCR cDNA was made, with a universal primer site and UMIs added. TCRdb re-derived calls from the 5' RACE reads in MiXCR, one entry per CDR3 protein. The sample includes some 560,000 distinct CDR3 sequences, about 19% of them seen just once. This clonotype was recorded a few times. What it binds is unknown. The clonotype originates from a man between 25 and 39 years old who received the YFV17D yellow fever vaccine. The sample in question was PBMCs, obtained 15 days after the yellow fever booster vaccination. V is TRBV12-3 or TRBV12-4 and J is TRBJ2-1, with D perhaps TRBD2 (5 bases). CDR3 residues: CASSLGGRLNYEQFF. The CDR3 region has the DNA TGTGCCAGCAGTTTGGGTGGGAGACTAAACTACGAGCAGTTCTTC.